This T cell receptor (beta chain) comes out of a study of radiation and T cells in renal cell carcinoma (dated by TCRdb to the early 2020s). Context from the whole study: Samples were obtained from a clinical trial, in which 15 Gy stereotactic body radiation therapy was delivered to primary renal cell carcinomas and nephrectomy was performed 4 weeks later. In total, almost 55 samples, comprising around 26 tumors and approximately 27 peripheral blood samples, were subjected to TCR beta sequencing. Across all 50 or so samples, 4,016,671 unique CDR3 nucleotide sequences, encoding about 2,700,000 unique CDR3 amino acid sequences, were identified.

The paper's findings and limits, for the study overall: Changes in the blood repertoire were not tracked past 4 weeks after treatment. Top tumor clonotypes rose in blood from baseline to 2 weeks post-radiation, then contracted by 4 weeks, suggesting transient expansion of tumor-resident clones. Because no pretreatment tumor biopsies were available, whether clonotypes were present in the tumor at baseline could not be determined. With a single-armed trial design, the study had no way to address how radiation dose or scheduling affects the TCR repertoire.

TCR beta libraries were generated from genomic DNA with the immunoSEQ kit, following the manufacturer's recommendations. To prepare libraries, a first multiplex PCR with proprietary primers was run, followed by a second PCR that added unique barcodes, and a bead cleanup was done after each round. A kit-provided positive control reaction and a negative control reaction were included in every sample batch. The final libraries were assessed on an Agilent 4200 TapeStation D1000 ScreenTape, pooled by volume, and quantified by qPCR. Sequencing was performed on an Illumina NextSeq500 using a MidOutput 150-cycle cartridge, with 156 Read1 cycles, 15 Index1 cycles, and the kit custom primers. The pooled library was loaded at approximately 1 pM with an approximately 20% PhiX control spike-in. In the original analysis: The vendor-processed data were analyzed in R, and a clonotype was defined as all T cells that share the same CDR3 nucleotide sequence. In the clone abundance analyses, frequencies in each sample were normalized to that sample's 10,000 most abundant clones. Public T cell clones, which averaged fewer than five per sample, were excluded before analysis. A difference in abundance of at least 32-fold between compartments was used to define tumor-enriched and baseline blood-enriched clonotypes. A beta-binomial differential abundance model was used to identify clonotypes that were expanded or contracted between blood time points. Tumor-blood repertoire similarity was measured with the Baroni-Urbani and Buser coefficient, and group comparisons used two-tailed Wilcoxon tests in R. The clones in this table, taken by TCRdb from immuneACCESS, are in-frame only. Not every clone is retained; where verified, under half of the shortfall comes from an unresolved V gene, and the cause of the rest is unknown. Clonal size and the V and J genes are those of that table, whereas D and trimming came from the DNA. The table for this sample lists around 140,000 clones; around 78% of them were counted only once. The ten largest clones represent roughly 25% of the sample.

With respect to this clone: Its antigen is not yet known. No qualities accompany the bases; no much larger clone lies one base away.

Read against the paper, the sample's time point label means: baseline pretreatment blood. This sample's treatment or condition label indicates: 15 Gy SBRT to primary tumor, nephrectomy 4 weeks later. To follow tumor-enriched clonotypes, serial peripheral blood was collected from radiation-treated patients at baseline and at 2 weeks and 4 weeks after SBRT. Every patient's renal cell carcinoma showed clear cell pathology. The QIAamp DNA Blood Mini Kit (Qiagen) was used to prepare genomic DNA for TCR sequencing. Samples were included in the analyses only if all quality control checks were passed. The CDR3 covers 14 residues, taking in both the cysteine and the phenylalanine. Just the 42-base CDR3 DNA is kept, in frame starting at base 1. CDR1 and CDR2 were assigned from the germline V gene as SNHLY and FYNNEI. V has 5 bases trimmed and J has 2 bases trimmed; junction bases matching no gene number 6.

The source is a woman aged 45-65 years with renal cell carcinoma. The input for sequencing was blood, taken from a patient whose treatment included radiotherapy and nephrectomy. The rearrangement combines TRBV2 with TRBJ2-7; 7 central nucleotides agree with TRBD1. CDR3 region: CASSTGAPTYEQYF. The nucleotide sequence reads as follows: TGTGCCAGCAGTACAGGGGCTCCAACCTACGAGCAGTACTTC.